This T cell receptor (beta chain) comes out of a study of graft-versus-host responses after intestinal transplantation. Study summary: Transplants were multivisceral, liver-intestinal, or isolated intestinal.

The repertoire was sequenced with immunoSEQ multiplex PCR; TCRdb's copy has only in-frame clones and lacks some. The sample contains tens of thousands of clones, approximately 92% of which appear only once. Points on this clone: Its target is unknown.

Trimming cost V 6 bases and J 2 bases, with 13 bases left between them. The CDR3 loop spans 14 amino acids. Germline V gene data show CDR1 as SGHRS and CDR2 as YFSETQ. The chain carries TRBV5-1 and TRBJ2-3, with D possibly matching TRBD2 (6 bases). Material: unstimulated CD4+ T cells sorted from spleen or lymph node cells, obtained before intestinal transplant. The source of this sequence is a human donor who received an intestinal transplant. CDR3 DNA: TGCGCCAGCAAATTGCGGGATCACACAGATACGCAGTATTTT. This sequence encodes CASKLRDHTDTQYF.